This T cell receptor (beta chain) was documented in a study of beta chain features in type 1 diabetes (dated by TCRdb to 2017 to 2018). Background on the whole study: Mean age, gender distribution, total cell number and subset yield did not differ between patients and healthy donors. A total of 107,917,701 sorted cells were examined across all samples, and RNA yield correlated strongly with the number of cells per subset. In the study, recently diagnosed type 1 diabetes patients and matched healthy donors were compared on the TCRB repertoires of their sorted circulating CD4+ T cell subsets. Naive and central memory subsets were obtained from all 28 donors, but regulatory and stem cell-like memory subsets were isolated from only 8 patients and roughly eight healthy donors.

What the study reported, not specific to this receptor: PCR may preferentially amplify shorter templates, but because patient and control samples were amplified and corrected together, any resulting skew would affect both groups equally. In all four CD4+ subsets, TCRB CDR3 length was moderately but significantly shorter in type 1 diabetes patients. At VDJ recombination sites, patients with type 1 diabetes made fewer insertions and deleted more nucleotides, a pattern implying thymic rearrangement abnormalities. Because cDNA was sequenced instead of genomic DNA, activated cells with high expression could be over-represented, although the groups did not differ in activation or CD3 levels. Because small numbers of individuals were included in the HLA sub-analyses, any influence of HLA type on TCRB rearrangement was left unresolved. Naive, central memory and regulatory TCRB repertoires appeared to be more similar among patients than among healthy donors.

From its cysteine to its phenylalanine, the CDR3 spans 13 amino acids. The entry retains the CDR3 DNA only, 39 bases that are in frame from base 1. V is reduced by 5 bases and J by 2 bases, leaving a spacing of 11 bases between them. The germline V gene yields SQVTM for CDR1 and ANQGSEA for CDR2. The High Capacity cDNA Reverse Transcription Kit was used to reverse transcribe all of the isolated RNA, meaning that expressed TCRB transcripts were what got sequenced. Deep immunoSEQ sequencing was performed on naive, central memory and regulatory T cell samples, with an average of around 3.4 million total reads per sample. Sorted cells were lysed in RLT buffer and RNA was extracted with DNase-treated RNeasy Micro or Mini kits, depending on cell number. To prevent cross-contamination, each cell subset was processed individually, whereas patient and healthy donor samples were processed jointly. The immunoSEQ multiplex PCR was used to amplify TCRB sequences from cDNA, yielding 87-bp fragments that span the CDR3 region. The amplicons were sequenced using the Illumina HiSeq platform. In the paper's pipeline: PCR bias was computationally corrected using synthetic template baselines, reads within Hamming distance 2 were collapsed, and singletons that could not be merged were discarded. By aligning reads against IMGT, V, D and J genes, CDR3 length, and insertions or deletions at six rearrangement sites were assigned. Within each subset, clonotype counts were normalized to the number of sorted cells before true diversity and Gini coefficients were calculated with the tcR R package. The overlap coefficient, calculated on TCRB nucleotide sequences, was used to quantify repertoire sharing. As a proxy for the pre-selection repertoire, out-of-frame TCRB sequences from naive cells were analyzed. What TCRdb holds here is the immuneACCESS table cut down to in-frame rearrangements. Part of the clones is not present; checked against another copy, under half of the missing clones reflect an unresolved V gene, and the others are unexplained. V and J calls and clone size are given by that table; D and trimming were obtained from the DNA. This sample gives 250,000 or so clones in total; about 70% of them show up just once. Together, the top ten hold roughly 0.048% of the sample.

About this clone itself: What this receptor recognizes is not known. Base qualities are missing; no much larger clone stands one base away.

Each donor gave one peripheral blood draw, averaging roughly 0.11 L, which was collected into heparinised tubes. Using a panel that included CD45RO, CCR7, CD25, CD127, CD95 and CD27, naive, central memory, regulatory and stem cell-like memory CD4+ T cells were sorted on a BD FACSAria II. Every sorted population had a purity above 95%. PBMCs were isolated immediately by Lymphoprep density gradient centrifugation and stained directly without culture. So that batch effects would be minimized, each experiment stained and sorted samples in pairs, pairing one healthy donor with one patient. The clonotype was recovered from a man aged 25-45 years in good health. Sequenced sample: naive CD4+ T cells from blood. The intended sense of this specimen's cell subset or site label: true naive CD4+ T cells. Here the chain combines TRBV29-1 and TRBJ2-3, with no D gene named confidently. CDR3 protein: CSVIPLLTDTQYF. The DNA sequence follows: TGCAGCGTTATTCCATTACTCACAGATACGCAGTATTTT.